The 27 T cell receptor beta chains in this list originate from one sample, sequenced in a study of response to subunit inactivated influenza vaccine. MiXCR, run by TCRdb on the RT-PCR reads, gives a single entry per CDR3 protein. The sample lists 800,000 or so distinct CDR3 sequences, roughly 20% occurring once. The material was PBMCs from blood, obtained more than 4 days after vaccination. The receptors stem from a man aged 50-59 years who received an inactivated influenza vaccine.

This clonotype was counted many times. This sequence joins TRBV20-1 and TRBJ2-3; D might be TRBD1 (6 bases). The CDR3 consists of 12 residues. V lost 5 bases and J 5 bases, leaving 11 bases between the germline ends. Germline V gives CDR1 DFQATT, CDR2 SNEGSKA (reference sequence). The CDR3 DNA is TGCAGTGCTCCCCCACAGGGAGATACGCAGTATTTT. As protein: CSAPPQGDTQYF.

This clonotype has ten or more counts. V is TRBV7-2 and J is TRBJ2-3, with 12 bases fitting TRBD2. Germline values: CDR1 SGHTA, CDR2 FQGNSA. This CDR3 is built from 18 residues. V shed 2 bases and J 4 bases; nucleotides not matched to a gene: 10. As DNA, the CDR3 is TGTGCCAGCAGCTTATGGGCTAGCGGGAGGGCCTTCGCAGATACGCAGTATTTT. It is translated as CASSLWASGRAFADTQYF. Drawing the rest from reference TRBV7-2 and TRBJ2-3, the complete variable domain is GAGVSQSPSNKVTEKGKDVELRCDPISGHTALYWYRQSLGQGLEFLIYFQGNSAPDKSGLPSDRFSAERTGGSVSTLTIQRTQQEDSAVYLCASSLWASGRAFADTQYFGPGTRLTVL.

V gene TRBV7-6 combines with J gene TRBJ2-1; D not resolved. The CDR3 contains 17 residues. The germline V and J ends were trimmed by 3 bases and 0 bases, with 15 bases remaining between them. Germline-derived CDR1 and CDR2 are SGHVS and FNYEAQ. The CDR3 spells CASSLRFGSSSYNEQFF. CDR3 in DNA: TGTGCCAGCAGCTTGCGATTCGGGTCGAGCTCCTACAATGAGCAGTTCTTC. Together with reference TRBV7-6 and TRBJ2-1, the CDR3 gives the full variable domain: GAGVSQSPRYKVTKRGQDVALRCDPISGHVSLYWYRQALGQGPEFLTYFNYEAQQDKSGLPNDRFSAERPEGSISTLTIQRTEQRDSAMYRCASSLRFGSSSYNEQFFGPGTRLTVL.

Only a few counts were recorded for this clonotype. This rearrangement joins TRBV6-1 to TRBJ2-7; no reliable D call. V lost 0 bases and J 0 bases, leaving 3 bases between the germline ends. The CDR3 runs 13 residues. Looked up from germline, CDR1 is MNHNS and CDR2 is SASEGT. This CDR3 is CASSEASSYEQYF. The DNA for the CDR3 is TGTGCCAGCAGTGAAGCGAGCTCCTACGAGCAGTACTTC.

CDR3 loop: CASSPGTPWDGYTF. DNA for the CDR3: TGCGCCAGCAGCCCCGGGACCCCCTGGGATGGCTACACCTTC. V gene TRBV5-1 combines with J gene TRBJ1-2; D might be TRBD1 (5 bases). The germline V and J ends were trimmed by 4 bases and 6 bases, with 16 bases remaining between them. This CDR3 comprises 14 residues. Germline CDR1 and CDR2: SGHRS and YFSETQ.

The genes are TRBV12-3 or TRBV12-4 and TRBJ1-3; the D is unclear. This CDR3 spans 13 amino acids. Trimming removed 6 bases at V and 0 bases at J, with 6 bases between. This CDR3 reads CASRPDSGNTIYF. Here the CDR3 DNA reads TGTGCCAGCAGACCCGACTCTGGAAACACCATATATTTT.

Ten or more counts support this clonotype. The J gene is TRBJ2-3, the V gene TRBV15; D remains ambiguous. The germline V and J ends were trimmed by 0 bases and 6 bases, with 4 bases remaining between them. Germline assignment: CDR1 LNHNV and CDR2 YYDKDF (reference sequence). This CDR3 contains 12 residues. CDR3 protein: CATSRDRDTQYF. In DNA form, the CDR3 reads TGTGCCACCAGCAGAGATCGGGATACGCAGTATTTT. The entire variable domain, with the rest obtained from reference TRBV15 and TRBJ2-3, is as follows: DAMVIQNPRYQVTQFGKPVTLSCSQTLNHNVMYWYQQKSSQAPKLLFHYYDKDFNNEADTPDNFQSRRPNTSFCFLDIRSPGLGDTAMYLCATSRDRDTQYFGPGTRLTVL.

This clonotype occurred a few times. The chain links TRBV7-2 to TRBJ2-5, with D perhaps TRBD2 (6 bases). Germline lookup yields CDR1 SGHTA and CDR2 FQGNSA. The germline V and J ends were trimmed by 5 bases and 5 bases, with 15 bases remaining between them. CDR3 length: 14 residues. The CDR3: CASSQIAGRETQYF. CDR3 in DNA: TGTGCCAGCAGCCAAATCGCGGGACGGGAGACCCAGTACTTC.

The sample holds a few counts of this clonotype. The J gene is TRBJ1-2, the V gene TRBV28; D uncertain. Trimming removed 6 bases at V and 4 bases at J, with 12 bases between. The germline CDR1 and CDR2 sequences are MDHEN and SYDVKM. The CDR3 spans 13 residues. DNA of the CDR3: TGTGCCAGCAGCTTCGACGGAAGCTATGGCTACACCTTC. It is translated as CASSFDGSYGYTF.

This clonotype has a handful of counts. This chain joins TRBV4-1 and TRBJ1-2; D not certain. Looked up from germline, CDR1 is MGHRA and CDR2 is YSYEKL. Trimming shortened V by 4 bases and J by 1 base, and 10 bases separated the two germline ends. The CDR3 extends over 14 amino acids. CDR3 DNA: TGCGCCAGCAGCCGTTTTGAGGATAACTATGGCTACACCTTC. Its translation is CASSRFEDNYGYTF.

This sequence joins TRBV7-2 and TRBJ1-5, with D hard to call. The CDR3 contains 14 residues. Germline V gene lookup returns CDR1 SGHTA and CDR2 FQGNSA. The V end was cut by 5 bases, the J end by 4 bases, with 12 bases between. CDR3 sequence: CASSREIQNQPQHF. In nucleotides, the CDR3 is TGTGCCAGCAGCAGAGAGATACAAAATCAGCCCCAGCATTTT.

The chain employs TRBV13 and TRBJ2-7; TRBD2 matches at 15 bases. The CDR3 totals 18 residues. The V segment lost 4 bases and the J segment 3 bases; nucleotides outside the gene matches: 10. Germline lookup yields CDR1 PRHDT and CDR2 FYEKMQ (reference sequence). The CDR3 nucleotides are TGTGCCAGCAGCTCTGGACTAGCGGGAGGGCGAGGGAACTACGAGCAGTACTTC. Amino acids: CASSSGLAGGRGNYEQYF.

J is TRBJ2-3 and V is TRBV4-1; 10 bases map to TRBD2. J gave up 2 bases and V 3 bases, and 5 bases lay outside the gene matches. The CDR3 covers 16 residues. From germline, CDR1 is MGHRA and CDR2 YSYEKL. The CDR3 bases are TGCGCCAGCAGCCAGGCTAGCGGGGGCGTCACAGATACGCAGTATTTT. Protein product: CASSQASGGVTDTQYF.

This clonotype was seen ten or more times. The V call is TRBV24-1, the J call TRBJ1-5; D is possibly TRBD1 (6 bases). The V gene lost 4 bases and the J gene lost 4 bases, with 10 bases spanning the gap. Germline loops: CDR1 KGHDR, CDR2 SFDVKD. The CDR3 runs to 14 residues. The CDR3, as DNA: TGTGCCACCAGTGAAACAGGGACGAATCAGCCCCAGCATTTT. Translation: CATSETGTNQPQHF.

The chain recombines TRBV7-2 with TRBJ2-7, with D maybe TRBD2 (6 bases). CDR1 and CDR2 from the germline V gene are SGHTA and FQGNSA. V lost 5 bases, J lost 2 bases, and 13 bases lay in between. This CDR3 has 14 amino acids. The CDR3 DNA follows: TGTGCCAGCAGCCTTCAGCGGGCCACCTACGAGCAGTACTTC. It translates to CASSLQRATYEQYF.

This clonotype was counted only a few times. In DNA form, the CDR3 reads TGCAGTGCTAGTAACGGGAGGCATCAGCCCCAGCATTTT. Its translation is CSASNGRHQPQHF. This sequence joins TRBV20-1 and TRBJ1-5; D gene ambiguous. The CDR3 is made up of 13 amino acids. V lost 3 bases and J lost 5, with 11 bases in between. Germline CDR1 DFQATT, CDR2 SNEGSKA (reference sequence).

This clonotype turned up a few times. V gene TRBV20-1 combines with J gene TRBJ2-7; the D gene is possibly TRBD1 (7 bases). The V end lost 6 bases, the J end lost 1 base, and 13 bases lay between the germline ends. CDR3 length: 13 residues. CDR1 is DFQATT, CDR2 SNEGSKA, per germline (reference sequence). CDR3 sequence: CSAGPGGSYEQYF. The CDR3 nucleotides are TGCAGTGCGGGCCCAGGGGGGTCCTACGAGCAGTACTTC.

This CDR3 is CSVAPSSGRARQFF. CDR3 bases: TGCAGCGTGGCCCCGTCTAGCGGGAGGGCCCGGCAGTTCTTC. The chain combines TRBV29-1 with TRBJ2-1; 12 bases match TRBD2. The J segment lost 12 bases and the V segment lost 6 bases, leaving 12 bases of the junction unmatched. There are 14 residues in the CDR3. Germline V gene data show CDR1 as SQVTM and CDR2 as ANQGSEA.

The chain links TRBV21-1 to TRBJ1-4; TRBD1, the D gene given by the table, was not confirmed from the DNA. TRBV21-1 is annotated as a pseudogene. The CDR3 runs to 18 residues. CDR3 loop: CASSNRDRGLGTNEKLFF. CDR3 nucleotides: TGTGCCAGCAGCAATAGGGACAGGGGGCTTGGCACTAATGAAAAACTGTTTTTT.

This chain links TRBV12-3 or TRBV12-4 with TRBJ2-2; D is possibly TRBD1 (6 bases). V lost 6 bases and J 6 bases, leaving 23 bases between the germline ends. This CDR3 region has 17 residues. For the CDR3, the DNA is TGTGCCAGCAGACCCCCTGGAGCAGGGGTCTTCCCCGGGGAGCTGTTTTTT. Translated: CASRPPGAGVFPGELFF.

This clonotype has a count of ten or more. CDR3 sequence: CASSSVVANTEAFF. Written as DNA, the CDR3 is TGTGCCAGCAGCTCCGTGGTGGCGAACACTGAAGCTTTCTTT. The chain combines TRBV7-2 with TRBJ1-1, with D unclear. Trimming took off 4 bases at V and 1 base at J, with 10 bases between the two ends. From germline, CDR1 is SGHTA and CDR2 FQGNSA. The CDR3 is made up of 14 amino acids.

This clonotype was observed at least ten times. The rearrangement joins TRBV20-1 to TRBJ2-1; D might be TRBD1 or TRBD2, each matching 5 bases. CDR1 and CDR2 from the germline V gene are DFQATT and SNEGSKA (reference sequence). Trimming cost V 4 bases and J 5 bases, with 12 bases left between them. The CDR3 extends over 13 amino acids. The CDR3 loop is CSAIPGTDNEQFF. The CDR3 DNA follows: TGCAGTGCTATACCCGGGACGGACAATGAGCAGTTCTTC.

This clonotype was picked up a small number of times. The chain combines TRBV29-1 with TRBJ1-5; D is uncertain. V was clipped by 4 bases and J by 4 bases, with 14 bases between them. The CDR3 is 14 amino acids. Germline CDR1 reads SQVTM; CDR2 reads ANQGSEA. The CDR3 protein is CSVVDNRLNQPQHF. DNA for the CDR3: TGCAGCGTTGTAGACAACAGATTAAATCAGCCCCAGCATTTT.

The V gene is TRBV10-3, the J gene TRBJ2-3; D possibly corresponds to TRBD1 (6 bases). The germline V gene has CDR1 ENHRY and CDR2 SYGVKD. The germline V and J ends were trimmed by 8 bases and 3 bases, with 12 bases remaining between them. The CDR3 is 13 amino acids. As DNA, the CDR3 is TGTGCCATCGGTCGACAGGAGACAGATACGCAGTATTTT. It is translated as CAIGRQETDTQYF.

V and J are TRBV4-3 and TRBJ2-1; 13 nucleotides agree with TRBD2. CDR3 length equals 16 residues. Germline V CDR1 and CDR2: LGHNA, YSLEER. V lost 0 bases, J lost 7 bases, and 3 bases stayed unmatched. The CDR3 coding sequence is TGCGCCAGCAGCCAAGAGGGGACTAGCGGGATTAATGAGCAGTTCTTC. It specifies CASSQEGTSGINEQFF.

This clonotype was seen a few times. The V and J genes are TRBV19 and TRBJ2-7, with TRBD1 matching 7 bases. Germline lookup yields CDR1 LNHDA and CDR2 SQIVND (reference sequence). J lost 2 bases, V lost 5 bases, and 6 bases had no gene match. CDR3 length: 14 residues. The CDR3: CASSWTGTAYEQYF. CDR3 nucleotides: TGTGCCAGTAGTTGGACCGGGACAGCCTACGAGCAGTACTTC.

The chain carries TRBV6-2 or TRBV6-3 and TRBJ2-1; 8 nucleotides align to TRBD1. V shed 6 bases, J shed 7 bases, and the junction held 8 bases outside the gene matches. Germline V lookup: CDR1 MNHEY, CDR2 SVGEGT. The CDR3 loop spans 14 amino acids. CDR3 sequence (DNA): TGTGCCAGCAGCCGAACCGGGACAGGTAATGAGCAGTTCTTC. Residues: CASSRTGTGNEQFF.